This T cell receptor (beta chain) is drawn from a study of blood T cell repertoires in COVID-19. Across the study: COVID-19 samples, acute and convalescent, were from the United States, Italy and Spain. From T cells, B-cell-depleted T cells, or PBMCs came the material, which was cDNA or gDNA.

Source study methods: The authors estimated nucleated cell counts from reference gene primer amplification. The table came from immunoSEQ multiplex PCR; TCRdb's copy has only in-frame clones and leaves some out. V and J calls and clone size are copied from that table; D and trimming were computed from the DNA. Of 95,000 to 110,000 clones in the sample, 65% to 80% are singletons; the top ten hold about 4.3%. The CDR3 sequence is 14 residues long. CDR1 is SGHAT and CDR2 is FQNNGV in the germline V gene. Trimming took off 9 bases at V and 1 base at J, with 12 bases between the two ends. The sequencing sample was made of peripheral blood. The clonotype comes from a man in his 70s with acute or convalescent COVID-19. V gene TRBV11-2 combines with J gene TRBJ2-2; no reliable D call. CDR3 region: CASRSTGNTGELFF. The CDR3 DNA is TGTGCCAGTCGGTCCACGGGGAACACCGGGGAGCTGTTTTTT.